The T cell receptor (beta chain) under discussion was sequenced for a study of blood T cell repertoires in COVID-19. Study-level information: Acute and convalescent COVID-19 samples came from the United States, Italy and Spain. PBMCs, B-cell-depleted T cells, or T cells were the source of the cDNA or gDNA that made up the material.

As originally analysed: Estimated nucleated cell counts came from reference gene primer amplification. Assay used: immunoSEQ multiplex PCR; TCRdb lists only in-frame clones, some missing. The DNA gave D and trimming, while V, J and clone size come from that table. The sample gives approximately 180,000 clones, 70% to 90% of which show up once; around 9.9% is in the top ten. V gave up 3 bases and J gave up 6 bases; unmatched junction bases: 13. The CDR3 has 17 amino acids. Germline V gene data show CDR1 as MGHRA and CDR2 as YSYEKL. The clonotype was recovered from a human donor with active or convalescent COVID-19. The donor label of this sample is uncertain. J is TRBJ2-1 and V is TRBV4-1; 8 bases match TRBD2. Sequenced input: peripheral blood. The CDR3 reads CASSHPPGGGAGNEQFF. The CDR3 nucleotides read TGCGCCAGCAGCCACCCCCCGGGAGGGGGGGCGGGCAATGAGCAGTTCTTC.